This T cell receptor (beta chain) was sequenced in a study of vaccination and CD4 T cells after COVID-19. Looking at the study overall: Post-vaccination samples were procured at a median of 72 days following dose two (range 14 to 241).

To note about this clonotype: Its antigen is currently unknown.

The V and J ends lost 3 bases and 0 bases, in that order; junction bases with no gene match: 7. This CDR3 region has 16 residues. Once obtained from cultured CD4+ T cells, the DNA was sequenced using the Oncomine TCR Beta short-read assay. It was cultured CD4+ T cells from which genomic DNA was extracted. Each CDR3 protein gets one entry after TCRdb re-called the PCR reads with MiXCR. The data hold 20,000 or so distinct CDR3 sequences, with about 61% observed a single time. Treatment described: approximately nine-day PBMC culture with coronavirus spike peptide pools or control peptides (ViraFEST assay).

V gene TRBV5-3 combines with J gene TRBJ1-1, with 8 bases lining up with TRBD1. TRBV5-3 is recorded as an ORF, its role being uncertain. Sample: CD4+ T cells from blood, cultured in vitro. This TCR came from a human donor who had recovered from COVID-19. The CDR3 spells CARSCDRGNMNTEAFF. As DNA, the CDR3 is TGTGCCAGAAGCTGTGACAGGGGAAACATGAACACTGAAGCTTTCTTT.